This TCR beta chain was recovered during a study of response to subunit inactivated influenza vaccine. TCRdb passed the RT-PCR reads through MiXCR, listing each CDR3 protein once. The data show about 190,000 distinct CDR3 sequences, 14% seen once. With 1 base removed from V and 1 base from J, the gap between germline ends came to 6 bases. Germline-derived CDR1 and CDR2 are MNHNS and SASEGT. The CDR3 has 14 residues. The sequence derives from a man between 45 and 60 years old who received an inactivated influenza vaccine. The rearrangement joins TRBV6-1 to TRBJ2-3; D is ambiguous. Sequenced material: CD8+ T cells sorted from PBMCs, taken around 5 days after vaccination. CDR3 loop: CASSEVDGTDTQYF. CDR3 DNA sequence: TGTGCCAGCAGTGAAGTAGACGGCACAGATACGCAGTATTTT.